The rows below give T cell receptor beta chains drawn from one sample of a study of regulatory T cells in long-lasting Graves disease. TCRdb re-analysed the multiplex PCR reads in MiXCR, keeping a single row per CDR3 protein. This table holds about 500,000 distinct CDR3 sequences, around 15% found once. These data were also reused for a study on T cells in Graves' hyperthyroidism and ophthalmopathy.

The sequencing here drew on peripheral blood mononuclear cells (PBMCs), taken at new diagnosis, from a patient treated with antithyroid drugs. These receptors were collected from a man aged 40-55 years with Graves disease. CDR3s include the opening cysteine and the closing phenylalanine or tryptophan. The D gene is left open where the match is weak. A clone size is listed for some rows: how often the clone was seen (once, few, many), or a class if it is expanded.

V gene: TRBV4-1; J gene: TRBJ2-3; D gene: TRBD2; clone size: few; CDR3 protein: CASSQPGLAGARDTQYF; CDR3 DNA: TGCGCCAGCAGCCAACCGGGACTAGCGGGAGCCCGGGATACGCAGTATTTT
V gene: TRBV6-5; J gene: TRBJ2-1; D gene: NA; clone size: NA; CDR3 protein: CASSYPRASSPGEQFF; CDR3 DNA: TGTGCCAGCAGTTACCCGCGTGCTAGCAGTCCGGGAGAGCAGTTCTTC
V gene: TRBV30; J gene: TRBJ2-3; D gene: NA; clone size: many; CDR3 protein: CAWSYSDTQYF; CDR3 DNA: TGTGCCTGGAGTTACTCAGATACGCAGTATTTT
V gene: TRBV11-3; J gene: TRBJ2-7; D gene: NA; clone size: many; CDR3 protein: CASSGGVLSYEQYF; CDR3 DNA: TGTGCCAGCAGCGGAGGTGTTCTTAGCTACGAGCAGTACTTC
V gene: TRBV6-1; J gene: TRBJ1-5; D gene: TRBD1; clone size: many; CDR3 protein: CASSRDRGSNQPQHF; CDR3 DNA: TGTGCCAGCAGCAGAGACAGGGGGAGCAATCAGCCCCAGCATTTT
V gene: TRBV4-1; J gene: TRBJ2-5; D gene: TRBD2; clone size: few; CDR3 protein: CASSPRLASGQETQYF; CDR3 DNA: TGCGCCAGCAGCCCAAGGTTGGCTAGCGGCCAAGAGACCCAGTACTTC
V gene: TRBV3-1; J gene: TRBJ2-5; D gene: NA; clone size: many; CDR3 protein: CASSQDLAGSIYF; CDR3 DNA: TGTGCCAGCAGCCAAGATTTGGCGGGGAGCATATACTTC
V gene: TRBV5-4; J gene: TRBJ2-5; D gene: NA; clone size: NA; CDR3 protein: CASSFGPGASEETQYF; CDR3 DNA: TGTGCCAGCAGCTTTGGGCCGGGGGCGTCTGAAGAGACCCAGTACTTC
V gene: TRBV18; J gene: TRBJ1-5; D gene: NA; clone size: few; CDR3 protein: CASSPPGNQGNQPQHF; CDR3 DNA: TGTGCCAGCTCACCGCCGGGGAACCAGGGAAATCAGCCCCAGCATTTT
V gene: TRBV9; J gene: TRBJ2-1; D gene: NA; clone size: many; CDR3 protein: CASSVGRSSYNEQFF; CDR3 DNA: TGTGCCAGCAGTGTGGGACGGAGCTCCTACAATGAGCAGTTCTTC
V gene: TRBV5-1; J gene: TRBJ1-2; D gene: NA; clone size: many; CDR3 protein: CASSWTEGYGYTF; CDR3 DNA: TGCGCCAGCAGCTGGACAGAAGGCTATGGCTACACCTTC
V gene: TRBV11-2; J gene: TRBJ2-7; D gene: NA; clone size: many; CDR3 protein: CASSLVRHPDHEQYF; CDR3 DNA: TGTGCCAGCAGCTTAGTCAGACATCCCGACCACGAGCAGTACTTC
V gene: TRBV29-1; J gene: TRBJ1-1; D gene: TRBD1; clone size: many; CDR3 protein: CSVEGLTRGAKNTEAFF; CDR3 DNA: TGCAGCGTTGAAGGCCTAACCAGGGGGGCTAAGAACACTGAAGCTTTCTTT
V gene: TRBV18; J gene: TRBJ2-3; D gene: TRBD1; clone size: many; CDR3 protein: CASSPRDRGFTDTQYF; CDR3 DNA: TGTGCCAGCTCACCAAGAGACAGGGGTTTCACAGATACGCAGTATTTT
V gene: TRBV5-1; J gene: TRBJ1-2; D gene: NA; clone size: many; CDR3 protein: CASSLEGPYGYTF; CDR3 DNA: TGCGCCAGCAGCTTGGAAGGGCCTTACGGCTACACCTTC
V gene: TRBV6-1; J gene: TRBJ2-2; D gene: TRBD2; clone size: many; CDR3 protein: CASRGTSGSRTGELFF; CDR3 DNA: TGTGCCAGCAGAGGGACTAGCGGGAGTAGAACCGGGGAGCTGTTTTTT
V gene: TRBV5-1; J gene: TRBJ2-1; D gene: TRBD2; clone size: many; CDR3 protein: CASSATSGSGEQFF; CDR3 DNA: TGCGCCAGCAGCGCGACTAGCGGGAGCGGTGAGCAGTTCTTC
V gene: TRBV11-2; J gene: TRBJ2-7; D gene: NA; clone size: NA; CDR3 protein: CASGWSRSEQYF; CDR3 DNA: TGTGCCAGCGGATGGAGTAGGAGCGAGCAGTACTTC